This T cell receptor beta chain was documented in a study of blood T cell repertoires in COVID-19. At the level of the study: COVID-19 samples collected from the United States, Italy and Spain covered acute and convalescent phases.

V lost 4 bases and J lost 3; bases outside the gene matches: 4. In germline, CDR1 is KGHDR, CDR2 SFDVKD. This CDR3 has 15 amino acids. The method was immunoSEQ multiplex PCR; TCRdb's version includes in-frame clones alone and lacks a portion of them. In the table there are 250,000 to 350,000 clones, 80% to 90% of which are singletons. Sequenced input: PBMCs or T cells enriched from blood (not recorded which). This sequence joins TRBV24-1 and TRBJ2-5; 10 nucleotides line up with TRBD1. This TCR came from a woman in her twenties or thirties who had recovered from COVID-19. CDR3 coding DNA: TGTGCCACCAGTGACCCGGGACAGGGGAAAGAGACCCAGTACTTC. Protein: CATSDPGQGKETQYF.